The 6 T cell receptor beta chains in this list originate from one sample, sequenced in a study of spatial heterogeneity in lung cancer. From the 5' RACE reads, TCRdb called clonotypes with MiXCR, one entry per CDR3 protein. Of 39,000 or so distinct CDR3 sequences listed, around 7.5% are singletons. Described time point: sample taken at primary tumor resection. The authors sequenced whole RNA from tumor, nontumor lung or frozen PBMC without sorting. The sequenced sample was PBMCs, obtained at surgery. All receptors derive from a male donor with early-stage non-small cell lung cancer.

This clonotype has a count of ten or more. The CDR3 loop reads CASRTDRVATNEKLFF. The CDR3 nucleotides read TGTGCCAGCAGGACCGACAGGGTTGCAACTAATGAAAAACTGTTTTTT. The gene calls are TRBV6-5 and TRBJ1-4; 7 positions agree with TRBD1. The CDR3 has 16 amino acids. In germline, CDR1 is MNHEY, CDR2 SVGAGI. The junction had 7 bases not matched to a gene; V was cut back by 6 bases and J by 0 bases.

This clonotype was counted only a few times. J is TRBJ2-6 and V is TRBV2; 7 bases map to TRBD2. The J segment lost 1 base and the V segment lost 3 bases, leaving 0 bases of the junction unmatched. Per the germline V gene, CDR1 is SNHLY and CDR2 is FYNNEI. There are 15 residues in the CDR3. The chain's CDR3 is CASSERGSGANVLTF. The DNA of the CDR3 is TGTGCCAGCAGTGAGCGGGGGTCTGGGGCCAACGTCCTGACTTTC.

This clonotype was recorded a few times. The V and J genes are TRBV19 and TRBJ2-3; D perhaps matches TRBD1 (5 bases). Germline V gene sequence: CDR1 LNHDA, CDR2 SQIVND (reference sequence). The V and J ends lost 3 bases and 1 base respectively, with 8 bases between them. CDR3 length equals 14 residues. This CDR3 is CASSIKGGTDTQYF. The CDR3 nucleotides read TGTGCCAGTAGTATTAAAGGGGGCACAGATACGCAGTATTTT.

The chain recombines TRBV6-5 with TRBJ2-5; D is unclear. The germline gives CDR1 MNHEY, CDR2 SVGAGI. The CDR3 is 13 amino acids. Trimming stripped 2 bases from V and 3 bases from J, with 7 bases between. CDR3 sequence (DNA): TGTGCCAGCAGTTACGTGGGCGAAGAGACCCAGTACTTC. It yields the protein CASSYVGEETQYF.

This clonotype was detected only a few times. This rearrangement joins TRBV3-1 to TRBJ1-2; D remains unclear. V lost 0 bases and J lost 8, with 13 bases in between. Per the germline V gene, CDR1 is LGHDT and CDR2 is YNNKEL (reference sequence). The CDR3 extends over 14 amino acids. The CDR3 protein is CASSQESGSGGYTF. The DNA for the CDR3 is TGTGCCAGCAGCCAAGAATCGGGTTCTGGAGGCTACACCTTC.

Only a few counts were recorded for this clonotype. The chain combines TRBV5-1 with TRBJ1-1, with TRBD1 as a possible D gene (6 bases). The V and J ends lost 0 bases and 6 bases respectively, with 18 bases between them. CDR3 length: 16 amino acids. Per the germline V gene, CDR1 is SGHRS and CDR2 is YFSETQ. As DNA, the CDR3 is TGCGCCAGCAGCTTGGGAACGCAGGGGCTGTATTCTGAAGCTTTCTTT. Its translation: CASSLGTQGLYSEAFF.